Listed below are T cell receptor beta chains from one sample, sequenced in a study of blood T cell repertoires in COVID-19. This table comes from immunoSEQ multiplex PCR, and its TCRdb copy is limited to in-frame clones, with some not included. The data contain fewer than 200,000 clones, around four fifths of them singletons. Sequenced sample: PBMCs or T cells enriched from blood (not recorded which). The source of these receptors is a woman between 50 and 59 years old who had recovered from COVID-19. The CDR3 runs from the conserved cysteine through the conserved F or W. The D gene is left open where the match is weak. The listing skips clone size in some rows; elsewhere it reads once, few, many or a size class.

NA TRBJ1-1 NA TRBV3-1/TRBV3-2 CASSQGGLNTEAFF TGTGCCAGCAGCCAGGGGGGTTTGAACACTGAAGCTTTCTTT
TRBD1 TRBJ2-1 few TRBV5-4 CASSPGTGSSYNEQFF TGTGCCAGCAGCCCGGGGACAGGGAGCTCCTACAATGAGCAGTTCTTC
TRBD1 TRBJ1-2 NA TRBV2 CASRTRTGSGGYTF TGTGCCAGCAGGACCCGGACAGGGAGCGGGGGCTACACCTTC
NA TRBJ1-4 NA TRBV24-1 CATTDPRATNEKLFF TGTGCCACCACAGACCCCCGGGCAACTAATGAAAAACTGTTTTTT
NA TRBJ1-6 NA TRBV5-1 CASSPRRGGNSPLHF TGCGCCAGCAGCCCTCGAAGGGGGGGCAATTCACCCCTCCACTTT
NA TRBJ1-1 NA TRBV7-9 CASSDLFTGNTEAFF TGTGCCAGCAGTGATCTCTTTACAGGGAACACTGAAGCTTTCTTT
NA TRBJ1-1 NA TRBV7-9 CASTPQAGTEAFF TGTGCCAGCACCCCACAGGCAGGCACTGAAGCTTTCTTT
NA TRBJ2-2 NA TRBV18 CASTLSIQNTGELFF TGTGCCAGCACACTGTCCATCCAGAACACCGGGGAGCTGTTTTTT
TRBD2 TRBJ2-1 NA TRBV7-9 CASSLGLTGAGGYNEQFF TGTGCCAGCAGCTTAGGATTAACGGGCGCGGGAGGGTACAATGAGCAGTTCTTC
NA TRBJ1-5 NA TRBV27 CASSDQGPQPQHF TGTGCCAGCAGCGACCAGGGGCCTCAGCCCCAGCATTTT
NA TRBJ1-1 NA TRBV30 CAWGPGNTEAFF TGTGCCTGGGGGCCCGGGAACACTGAAGCTTTCTTT
NA TRBJ1-1 NA TRBV27 CASSYDISTEAFF TGTGCCAGCAGTTACGACATCAGCACTGAAGCTTTCTTT
TRBD1 TRBJ2-5 NA TRBV13 CASTQTGMQETQYF TGTGCCAGCACCCAGACAGGGATGCAAGAGACCCAGTACTTC
TRBD1 TRBJ2-4 NA TRBV7-2 CASSLGVGQGAKNIQYF TGTGCCAGCAGCTTAGGTGTGGGACAGGGCGCCAAAAACATTCAGTACTTC
NA TRBJ1-4 NA TRBV18 CASSPPGTATNEKLFF TGTGCCAGCTCACCACCAGGGACTGCAACTAATGAAAAACTGTTTTTT
NA TRBJ1-1 NA TRBV19 CASSIDGRGQDVAFF TGTGCCAGTAGTATAGATGGGAGAGGGCAGGACGTGGCTTTCTTT
TRBD1 TRBJ2-3 once TRBV6-2/TRBV6-3 CASSLGQLTDTQYF TGTGCCAGCAGCCTGGGACAGCTCACAGATACGCAGTATTTT
NA TRBJ1-1 few TRBV12-3/TRBV12-4 CASSFGRDTEAFF TGTGCCAGCAGTTTTGGGAGGGACACTGAAGCTTTCTTT
TRBD1 TRBJ1-3 NA TRBV3-1/TRBV3-2 CASSIRQGMLGNTIYF TGTGCCAGCAGTATAAGACAGGGCATGCTCGGGAACACCATATATTTT
TRBD1 TRBJ1-6 NA TRBV11-3 CASSPREGASPLHF TGTGCCAGCAGCCCCCGCGAGGGGGCTTCACCCCTCCACTTT
TRBD1 TRBJ1-2 NA TRBV5-1 CASSADRGNGYTF TGCGCCAGCAGCGCGGACAGGGGAAATGGCTACACCTTC
TRBD1 TRBJ1-1 NA TRBV19 CASTPFGDRAEAFF TGTGCCAGTACCCCCTTCGGGGACAGAGCTGAAGCTTTCTTT
NA TRBJ1-5 NA TRBV4-1 CASSQVGGLYSNQPQHF TGCGCCAGCAGCCAAGTGGGGGGTCTCTATAGCAATCAGCCCCAGCATTTT
TRBD1 TRBJ1-6 NA TRBV23-1 CASSRGQGAALDNSPLHF TGCGCCAGCAGTCGAGGACAGGGGGCGGCTTTGGATAATTCACCCCTCCACTTT
TRBD1 TRBJ1-1 NA TRBV19 CASSGMRQGNEAFF TGTGCCAGTAGTGGAATGCGACAGGGAAATGAAGCTTTCTTT
NA TRBJ1-1 NA TRBV28 CASSFYGAGNTEAFF TGTGCCAGCAGTTTCTATGGCGCAGGGAACACTGAAGCTTTCTTT
TRBD1 TRBJ2-3 NA TRBV3-1/TRBV3-2 CASRGLTGTTDTQYF TGTGCCAGCAGGGGGTTGACAGGGACCACAGATACGCAGTATTTT
TRBD2 TRBJ2-5 NA TRBV5-1 CASSPPHSGGAEETQYF TGCGCCAGCAGCCCGCCACATAGCGGGGGGGCGGAAGAGACCCAGTACTTC
NA TRBJ1-1 NA TRBV6-5 CASRYASGIGTEAFF TGTGCCAGCAGGTACGCTTCAGGGATCGGCACTGAAGCTTTCTTT
NA TRBJ1-2 NA TRBV19 CASSPTEREGYTF TGTGCCAGTAGCCCTACAGAGAGAGAGGGCTACACCTTC
NA TRBJ2-2 NA TRBV2 CASRSLNTGELFF TGTGCCAGCAGATCTTTGAACACCGGGGAGCTGTTTTTT
NA TRBJ1-4 few TRBV29-1 CSVRQRSKGNEKLFF TGCAGCGTTCGACAGCGAAGCAAGGGTAATGAAAAACTGTTTTTT
TRBD1 TRBJ1-5 once TRBV28 CASIGGGWRPQHF TGTGCCAGCATAGGAGGGGGCTGGCGGCCCCAGCATTTT
TRBD1 TRBJ2-5 NA TRBV11-2 CASRKDRAQETQYF TGTGCCAGCAGAAAAGACAGGGCCCAAGAGACCCAGTACTTC
NA TRBJ1-2 NA TRBV4-1 CASSQDSGYGYTF TGCGCCAGCAGCCAAGATTCGGGCTATGGCTACACCTTC
NA TRBJ1-1 NA TRBV27 CASAPGGKKTEAFF TGTGCCAGCGCCCCGGGGGGGAAGAAGACTGAAGCTTTCTTT
TRBD1 TRBJ1-1 NA TRBV27 CASSLSGRGWNTEAFF TGTGCCAGCAGTTTATCGGGCAGGGGGTGGAACACTGAAGCTTTCTTT
NA TRBJ1-5 NA TRBV19 CASTPQGPDQPQHF TGTGCCAGTACCCCCCAGGGGCCGGATCAGCCCCAGCATTTT
NA TRBJ1-2 few TRBV27 CASSFNRAQGDLYGYTF TGTGCCAGCAGTTTTAACAGGGCGCAAGGAGATCTCTATGGCTACACCTTC